The sequence of this TCR beta chain was determined in a study of shared clonotypes between healthy human individuals. Study-wide results and caveats: Depth was large, yet rarefaction showed that sorted-subset sequencing was incomplete. Owing to a small donor count, the genetic and exposure-history diversity represented was limited.

Positive CCR7 selection of CD45RO-negative cells yielded the naive CD8 cells, and terminally differentiated effector memory CD45RA+ cells were excluded. For this clone: What it recognizes is unknown.

CDR1 is MNHEY, CDR2 SVGAGI, per germline. There are 15 residues in the CDR3. Trimming took off 0 bases at V and 14 bases at J, with 20 bases between the two ends. TCRdb's copy holds only in-frame clones and misses some; the assay was immunoSEQ multiplex PCR. The sample lists roughly 810,000 clones; 96% were seen once. The clonotype was recovered from a young man in good health. The chain is built from TRBV6-5 and TRBJ2-1, with D perhaps matching TRBD1 (7 bases). The sequencing sample was made of naive CD8+ T cells sorted from blood. This CDR3 reads CASSYSGRGVTFEFF. The CDR3 bases are TGTGCCAGCAGTTACTCAGGCAGGGGGGTGACTTTTGAGTTCTTC.